This entry lists 7 T cell receptor beta chains sequenced from one sample in a study of blood T cells in healthy people across ages. A second PCR, run for roughly 7 to 12 cycles, used a sample-barcoded 5' primer plus a J-beta primer mix. TCRdb called the 5' RACE reads again in MiXCR, with one record for every CDR3 protein. Among approximately 780,000 distinct CDR3 sequences listed, roughly 26% were seen once. The same specimen was also included in a second study, on T cells of mothers and their children.

Input material: blood. The receptors originated from a boy under 18 in good health.

This chain links TRBV5-1 with TRBJ2-1; TRBD2 matches at 10 bases. The DNA matches TRBJ2-7 better at its end, which makes the J call doubtful. The CDR3 contains 14 residues. Germline assignment: CDR1 SGHRS and CDR2 YFSETQ. CDR3 nucleotide sequence: TGCGCCAGCAGCTTGGGTAGCGGGGGGAACGAGCAGTACTTC. Protein sequence: CASSLGSGGNEQYF.

This clonotype was recorded a few times. The V call is TRBV6-5, the J call TRBJ2-2, with no clear D. The CDR3 totals 13 residues. Between the trimmed V and J ends, which lost 8 bases and 2 bases, there was a span of 9 bases. Germline V gene sequence: CDR1 MNHEY, CDR2 SVGAGI. The CDR3 protein is CASRTANTGELFF. The CDR3 DNA is TGTGCCAGCCGGACGGCCAACACCGGGGAGCTGTTTTTT.

V and J are TRBV6-5 and TRBJ1-4; 7 bases match TRBD1. V lost 4 bases to trimming and J lost 6 bases; unmatched junction nucleotides: 5. The CDR3 runs 14 residues. Per the germline V gene, CDR1 is MNHEY and CDR2 is SVGAGI. The CDR3, as DNA: TGTGCCAGCAGTTTCCGACAGGGAGATGAAAAACTGTTTTTT. Protein product: CASSFRQGDEKLFF.

This clonotype was seen a handful of times. This CDR3 fails to terminate in the conserved phenylalanine or tryptophan, so it likely reflects a read error. This sequence joins TRBV5-1 and TRBJ2-6; D gene unclear. Trimming took 0 bases from V and 0 from J, leaving 4 bases between them. The CDR3 covers 15 residues. Per the germline V gene, CDR1 is SGHRS and CDR2 is YFSETQ. CDR3 bases: TGCGCCAGCAGCTTGGGAAGCTCTGGGGCCAACGTCCTGACTTAC. Its protein is CASSLGSSGANVLTY.

CDR3 sequence: CASSEKRGRDGYTF. The CDR3 nucleotides are TGTGCCAGCAGTGAAAAGCGTGGGCGAGATGGCTACACCTTC. The rearrangement uses TRBV2 and TRBJ1-2; D gene ambiguous. The CDR3 is 14 amino acids. V lost 2 bases and J lost 6, with 13 bases in between. CDR1 is SNHLY and CDR2 is FYNNEI in the germline V gene.

This clonotype was observed a handful of times. The chain employs TRBV10-3 and TRBJ2-5, with TRBD2 matching 12 bases. The closer fit of TRBJ2-1 to the DNA end suggests the J call may be wrong. The germline V gene encodes CDR1 ENHRY and CDR2 SYGVKD. The CDR3 totals 16 residues. The CDR3 sequence is CAISRTSGVPPNEQFF. In nucleotides, the CDR3 is TGTGCCATCAGCCGGACTAGCGGGGTGCCACCCAATGAGCAGTTCTTC.

This clonotype was seen only a few times. The J gene is TRBJ2-5, the V gene TRBV3-1; TRBD1 is a possible D gene (6 bases). The CDR3 spans 15 residues. Between the trimmed V and J ends, which lost 1 base and 6 bases, there was a span of 15 bases. Germline assignment: CDR1 LGHDT and CDR2 YNNKEL (reference sequence). The CDR3 DNA reads as TGTGCCAGCAGCCAAGGGTCTGAAGGGGGTAAGACCCAGTACTTC. It codes for CASSQGSEGGKTQYF.